What follows are 32 T cell receptor beta chains derived from one specimen sequenced in a study of blood T cell repertoires in COVID-19. The data were produced by immunoSEQ multiplex PCR, yet TCRdb's version contains in-frame clones alone and is incomplete. The sample comprises 150,000 or so clones, 84% of which are singletons, and nearly 15% rests with the top ten. The sample comprised PBMCs or T cells enriched from blood (not recorded which). Receptors originate from a man over 45 who had recovered from COVID-19.

This chain connects TRBV7-8 to TRBJ2-1, with 8 bases matching TRBD2. Germline CDR1 and CDR2: SGHVS and FQNEAQ. Trimming removed 3 bases from V and 4 bases from J; junction bases left unmatched: 5. The CDR3 runs 15 residues. The CDR3 DNA reads as TGTGCCAGCAGCTTGCAACTAGCGGATTACAATGAGCAGTTCTTC. This gives the protein CASSLQLADYNEQFF.

This clone was counted between two and nine times. The chain uses TRBV19 and TRBJ1-3; no definite D call. The V end lost 5 bases, the J end lost 0 bases, and 5 bases lay between the germline ends. This CDR3 is 13 amino acids long. Germline lookup yields CDR1 LNHDA and CDR2 SQIVND (reference sequence). CDR3: CASSESSGNTIYF. CDR3 coding DNA: TGTGCCAGTAGTGAGAGCTCTGGAAACACCATATATTTT. The full variable domain, completed using reference TRBV19 and TRBJ1-3, is DGGITQSPKYLFRKEGQNVTLSCEQNLNHDAMYWYRQDPGQGLRLIYYSQIVNDFQKGDIAEGYSVSREKKESFPLTVTSAQKNPTAFYLCASSESSGNTIYFGEGSWLTVV.

This sequence joins TRBV14 and TRBJ1-2; D unclear. This CDR3 comprises 13 residues. Trimming removed 1 base from V and 2 bases from J, with 5 bases in between. The germline gives CDR1 SGHDN, CDR2 FVKESK. The CDR3 here is CASSQARNYGYTF. CDR3 bases: TGTGCCAGCAGCCAAGCCAGGAACTATGGCTACACCTTC.

V is TRBV6-5 and J is TRBJ1-3; D gene uncertain. Per germline, CDR1 MNHEY and CDR2 SVGAGI. CDR3 length equals 13 residues. With 7 bases removed from V and 7 bases from J, the gap between germline ends came to 14 bases. CDR3 region: CASILYTGNTIYF. CDR3 sequence (DNA): TGTGCCAGCATTCTATACACCGGGAACACCATATATTTT.

V usage is TRBV11-3 and J usage is TRBJ2-3; tentatively, D is TRBD1 (6 bases). CDR3 length equals 15 residues. The germline V and J ends were trimmed by 4 bases and 2 bases, with 13 bases remaining between them. Germline V gene lookup returns CDR1 SGHNT and CDR2 YENEEA. The CDR3 loop is CASSSDSYTTDTQYF. For the CDR3, the DNA is TGTGCCAGCAGCTCGGACAGTTATACCACAGATACGCAGTATTTT.

V is TRBV9 and J is TRBJ2-7, with 7 bases fitting TRBD1. The CDR3 is 12 residues long. CDR1 and CDR2 (germline): SGDLS, YYNGEE. The junction had 2 bases not matched to a gene; V was cut back by 2 bases and J by 6 bases. The CDR3 protein is CASSVTGAEQYF. Here the CDR3 DNA reads TGTGCCAGCAGCGTCACAGGGGCCGAGCAGTACTTC.

This clone was counted between two and nine times. The rearrangement uses TRBV28 and TRBJ1-1, with a weak D call TRBD1 (5 bases). Trimming removed 3 bases from V and 7 bases from J, with 9 bases in between. Germline V gene sequence: CDR1 MDHEN, CDR2 SYDVKM. This CDR3 has 12 amino acids. The CDR3 coding sequence is TGTGCCAGCAGTTTTGGGGGGTTTGAAGCTTTCTTT. It specifies CASSFGGFEAFF.

This rearrangement joins TRBV5-4 to TRBJ1-3, with 8 positions matching TRBD1. The V gene end was trimmed by 4 bases and the J gene end by 3 bases; junction bases not matched to a gene: 3. The germline V gene has CDR1 SGHNT and CDR2 YYREEE (reference sequence). This CDR3 has 14 amino acids. The CDR3 sequence: CASSKGQGGNTIYF. CDR3 nucleotides: TGTGCCAGCAGCAAAGGACAGGGTGGAAACACCATATATTTT.

J is TRBJ2-5 and V is TRBV29-1; D is unclear. Deletions cut 4 bases from V and 5 bases from J, with 14 bases between. In germline, CDR1 is SQVTM, CDR2 ANQGSEA. This CDR3 contains 13 residues. This CDR3 reads CSVGWWQAETQYF. The CDR3 nucleotides read TGCAGCGTTGGTTGGTGGCAGGCCGAGACCCAGTACTTC.

The chain carries TRBV11-2 and TRBJ1-2, with D unclear. Germline V CDR1 and CDR2: SGHAT, FQNNGV. The CDR3 has 14 residues. Between the trimmed V and J ends, which lost 0 bases and 5 bases, there was a span of 10 bases. As DNA, the CDR3 is TGTGCCAGCAGCTTAGACAGGAACGGATATGGCTACACCTTC. Translation gives CASSLDRNGYGYTF.

J is TRBJ1-1 and V is TRBV28; 8 bases agree with TRBD1. The junction had 7 bases not matched to a gene; V was cut back by 4 bases and J by 3 bases. CDR3 length: 15 amino acids. Germline V CDR1 and CDR2: MDHEN, SYDVKM. CDR3 sequence reads: CASSYNRGSYTEAFF. The CDR3 nucleotides are TGTGCCAGCAGTTATAACAGGGGGTCATACACTGAAGCTTTCTTT.

V usage is TRBV5-6 and J usage is TRBJ2-7, with 9 bases fitting TRBD1. The CDR3 runs to 14 residues. CDR1 is SGHDT and CDR2 is YYEEEE in the germline V gene. After removal of 4 bases from V and 3 bases from J, the junction contained 5 bases not matched to a gene. CDR3 nucleotide sequence: TGTGCCAGCAGCGCGGACAGGGGTAACTACGAGCAGTACTTC. Its protein product is CASSADRGNYEQYF.

This clone was observed a single time. The V gene is TRBV19, the J gene TRBJ2-3; 13 nucleotides align to TRBD2. Unmatched junction bases numbered 4, after V lost 9 bases and J lost 4 bases. CDR1 LNHDA and CDR2 SQIVND come from the germline V gene (reference sequence). The CDR3 runs to 14 residues. CDR3 amino acids: CASGTSGAPDTQYF. The CDR3 region has the DNA TGTGCCAGCGGGACTAGCGGGGCTCCAGATACGCAGTATTTT.

This clone was picked up many times. The chain has TRBV2 and TRBJ1-2; D unclear. Germline V gene sequence: CDR1 SNHLY, CDR2 FYNNEI. The CDR3 spans 13 residues. The V gene lost 6 bases and the J gene lost 5 bases, with 13 bases spanning the gap. CDR3 nucleotides: TGTGCCAGCAGCGGCGGACTACAATATGGCTACACCTTC. Translated: CASSGGLQYGYTF.

At least ten counts were recorded for this clone. V usage is TRBV6-5 and J usage is TRBJ1-5; TRBD1 is a possible D gene (5 bases). Between the trimmed V and J ends, which lost 5 bases and 5 bases, there was a span of 10 bases. The germline V gene has CDR1 MNHEY and CDR2 SVGAGI. The CDR3 runs to 13 residues. The CDR3 region is CASSRGNHQPQHF. CDR3 DNA: TGTGCCAGCAGTCGGGGGAATCATCAGCCCCAGCATTTT.

This chain links TRBV19 with TRBJ1-2; D uncertain. Trimming took 5 bases from V and 8 from J, leaving 21 bases between them. The CDR3 runs 15 residues. CDR1 is LNHDA, CDR2 SQIVND, per germline (reference sequence). DNA for the CDR3: TGTGCCAGTAGTCCCACCGACCAAGACTCAAGGGGCTACACCTTC. Translation: CASSPTDQDSRGYTF. Complete variable domain (other parts from reference TRBV19 and TRBJ1-2): DGGITQSPKYLFRKEGQNVTLSCEQNLNHDAMYWYRQDPGQGLRLIYYSQIVNDFQKGDIAEGYSVSREKKESFPLTVTSAQKNPTAFYLCASSPTDQDSRGYTFGSGTRLTVV.

The table lists this clone with a count of one. The chain has TRBV25-1 and TRBJ1-2; 7 bases line up with TRBD1. Germline assignment: CDR1 MGHDK and CDR2 SYGVNS. CDR3 size: 15 residues. With V trimmed by 1 base and J by 8 bases, 10 bases remained unmatched. The CDR3 spells CASSESETGLKGYTF. CDR3 DNA: TGTGCCAGCAGTGAATCGGAGACAGGGCTAAAGGGCTACACCTTC.

The chain carries TRBV12-3 or TRBV12-4 and TRBJ1-2; TRBD1 might be the D (5 bases). This CDR3 spans 13 amino acids. Trimming removed 3 bases at V and 5 bases at J, with 10 bases between. CDR3 region: CASSFLREYGYTF. The CDR3 coding sequence is TGTGCCAGCAGTTTCCTCAGGGAATATGGCTACACCTTC.

V is TRBV7-6 and J is TRBJ2-5; no firm D call. V was shortened by 6 bases and J by 7 bases, with 12 bases between the two germline ends. This CDR3 region has 12 residues. Germline V gene data show CDR1 as SGHVS and CDR2 as FNYEAQ. This chain's CDR3 is CASSSIPGTQYF. The CDR3, as DNA: TGTGCCAGCAGTTCAATCCCAGGGACCCAGTACTTC.

The chain is built from TRBV6-5 and TRBJ2-2; no firm D call. CDR3 size: 14 residues. V lost 6 bases and J 3 bases, leaving 11 bases between the germline ends. Looked up from germline, CDR1 is MNHEY and CDR2 is SVGAGI. The CDR3 region is CASRVAVYTGELFF. As DNA, the CDR3 is TGTGCCAGCAGAGTGGCGGTGTACACCGGGGAGCTGTTTTTT.

The chain uses TRBV19 and TRBJ2-6, with a tentative D call TRBD1 (6 bases). Trimming stripped 4 bases from V and 1 base from J, with 8 bases between. This CDR3 has 15 residues. CDR1 LNHDA and CDR2 SQIVND come from the germline V gene (reference sequence). The CDR3 region is CASSTQGSGANVLTF. CDR3 sequence (DNA): TGTGCCAGTAGTACACAGGGATCTGGGGCCAACGTCCTGACTTTC.

The chain is built from TRBV4-2 and TRBJ2-2, with 8 bases fitting TRBD2. J lost 8 bases, V lost 1 base, and 9 bases had no gene match. The CDR3 is made up of 16 amino acids. Looked up from germline, CDR1 is LGHNA and CDR2 is YNFKEQ. CDR3 in amino acids: CASSQGLAPRGGELFF. DNA for the CDR3: TGTGCCAGCAGCCAAGGACTAGCGCCCAGGGGAGGGGAGCTGTTTTTT.

This rearrangement joins TRBV14 to TRBJ2-3; TRBD1 matches at 7 bases. The CDR3 totals 14 residues. Trimming at V came to 4 bases and at J to 5 bases, leaving 6 bases not matched to a gene. CDR1 is SGHDN and CDR2 is FVKESK in the germline V gene. DNA of the CDR3: TGTGCCAGCAGCCGGGGACAGCCGGGAGATACGCAGTATTTT. Protein sequence: CASSRGQPGDTQYF.

The V gene is TRBV7-3, the J gene TRBJ2-1; the D is unclear. Germline loops: CDR1 SGHTA, CDR2 FQGTGA. The CDR3 sequence is 13 residues long. V lost 2 bases and J lost 5, with 7 bases in between. CDR3 region: CASSLVFDNEQFF. CDR3 sequence (DNA): TGTGCCAGCAGCTTAGTCTTTGACAATGAGCAGTTCTTC.

The chain has TRBV6-5 and TRBJ1-2; D unclear. Germline V CDR1 and CDR2: MNHEY, SVGAGI. This CDR3 region has 15 residues. V was clipped by 0 bases and J by 4 bases, with 12 bases between them. The CDR3 loop is CASSYSAGILYGYTF. In DNA form, the CDR3 reads TGTGCCAGCAGTTACTCGGCAGGCATACTCTATGGCTACACCTTC.

The chain is built from TRBV6-4 and TRBJ1-1, with D possibly TRBD1 on 6 matching bases. Germline CDR1 MRHNA, CDR2 SNTAGT. V was trimmed by 10 bases and J by 10 bases, leaving 19 bases between them. The CDR3 extends over 12 amino acids. The CDR3 protein is CANHLQGSGAFF. The DNA of the CDR3 is TGTGCCAACCATCTACAGGGCTCGGGAGCTTTCTTT.

The V and J genes are TRBV3-1 (or the pseudogene TRBV3-2) and TRBJ1-5; possible D gene TRBD1, 6 bases. V gave up 0 bases and J gave up 5 bases, with 8 bases separating them. Per the germline V gene, CDR1 is LGHDT and CDR2 is YNNKEL (reference sequence). This CDR3 has 14 residues. Written as DNA, the CDR3 is TGTGCCAGCAGCCAAGAGGGGGGGCATCAGCCCCAGCATTTT. Its translation is CASSQEGGHQPQHF.

The chain combines TRBV10-2 with TRBJ1-2; D remains ambiguous. V shed 0 bases and J shed 3 bases, with 8 bases lying between them. Looked up from germline, CDR1 is WSHSY and CDR2 is SAAADI. The CDR3 is made up of 14 amino acids. The CDR3 nucleotides read TGCGCCAGCAGTGAGTCTGGAGTTCACTATGGCTACACCTTC. This translates into CASSESGVHYGYTF.

V is TRBV3-1 (or the pseudogene TRBV3-2) and J is TRBJ1-2; 8 nucleotides match TRBD1. The ends lost 1 base at V and 5 bases at J; junction bases unmatched: 9. The CDR3 runs to 16 residues. Germline V CDR1 and CDR2: LGHDT, YNNKEL (reference sequence). Here the CDR3 reads CASSQGYGQGGYGYTF. The CDR3 nucleotides read TGTGCCAGCAGCCAAGGATACGGACAGGGAGGATATGGCTACACCTTC.

The chain has TRBV21-1 and TRBJ2-5; no check of the table's D call, TRBD2, against the DNA was made. TRBV21-1 is described as a pseudogene. CDR3 length equals 15 residues. The CDR3 DNA sequence: TGTGCCAGCACCAATAGCGGGGGGGCCGTGGAGACCCAGTACTTC. Amino acids: CASTNSGGAVETQYF.

J is TRBJ1-5 and V is TRBV7-2; TRBD1 agrees at 7 bases. Germline loops: CDR1 SGHTA, CDR2 FQGNSA. J lost 11 bases, V lost 1 base, and 17 bases had no gene match. The CDR3 runs to 17 residues. CDR3 loop: CASSLVLSGTAAGAQHF. DNA for the CDR3: TGTGCCAGCAGCTTAGTGTTGTCCGGGACAGCCGCCGGGGCCCAGCATTTT.

V usage is TRBV7-9 and J usage is TRBJ1-2; 9 bases agree with TRBD1. With V trimmed by 5 bases and J by 4 bases, 8 bases remained unmatched. Per the germline V gene, CDR1 is SEHNR and CDR2 is FQNEAQ (reference sequence). This CDR3 is built from 15 residues. The CDR3 loop is CASSLGKDRGYGYTF. DNA of the CDR3: TGTGCCAGCAGCCTGGGGAAGGACAGGGGCTATGGCTACACCTTC. The variable domain in full, with the rest retrieved from reference TRBV7-9 and TRBJ1-2, is DTGVSQNPRHKITKRGQNVTFRCDPISEHNRLYWYRQTLGQGPEFLTYFQNEAQLEKSRLLSDRFSAERPKGSFSTLEIQRTEQGDSAMYLCASSLGKDRGYGYTFGSGTRLTVV.